This paragraph covers one TCR beta chain sequence. Its matching antigen is unknown. The treatment is: roughly ten-day PBMC culture with coronavirus spike peptide pools or control peptides (ViraFEST assay). ViraFEST used peptide pools to expand antigen-specific T cells and subsequently sequenced their TCRs. The sample belongs to a study of vaccination and CD4 T cells after COVID-19. Study-level background: A median of around 70 days (range 14 to 241) separated dose two from the taking of post-vaccine samples.

Oncomine TCR Beta short-read sequencing was applied to DNA from cultured CD4+ T cells. TCRdb itself ran the PCR reads through MiXCR, one entry per CDR3 protein. The sample carries 10,000 to 15,000 distinct CDR3 sequences, approximately 81% recorded once. V lost 0 bases and J 5 bases, leaving 14 bases between the germline ends. Per germline, CDR1 DFQATT and CDR2 SNEGSKA (reference sequence). The CDR3 spans 15 residues. The receptor comes from a human donor who received a COVID-19 vaccine. The specimen comprised CD4+ T cells from blood, cultured in vitro, sampled after SARS-CoV-2 vaccination. The chain has TRBV20-1 and TRBJ1-5, with no clear D. CDR3 protein: CSARDGRADDQPQHF. CDR3 nucleotide sequence: TGCAGTGCTAGAGATGGTAGGGCAGACGATCAGCCCCAGCATTTT.